Each of the 30 T cell receptor beta chains below was sequenced from the same sample in a study of CD8 T cells in ankylosing spondylitis. TCRdb independently ran MiXCR on the 5' RACE reads; one entry per CDR3 protein. This repertoire shows under 250,000 distinct CDR3 sequences, roughly 26% found once; its top ten account for about 6.9%. The sample taken for sequencing was blood, either unsorted or a sorted T cell fraction (not recorded which). These receptors all stem from a male donor with ankylosing spondylitis or in good health (not recorded which).

The rearrangement links TRBV4-2 to TRBJ1-6; D unclear. The CDR3 extends over 18 amino acids. Germline CDR1 is LGHNA and CDR2 is YNFKEQ. Deletions cut 0 bases from V and 0 bases from J, with 12 bases between. Here the CDR3 reads CASSQEFRMSSYNSPLHF. For the CDR3, the DNA is TGTGCCAGCAGCCAAGAGTTCCGTATGAGCTCCTATAATTCACCCCTCCACTTT.

This clonotype was counted a few times. The chain carries TRBV12-3 or TRBV12-4 and TRBJ2-7, with 8 bases fitting TRBD2. J was trimmed by 7 bases and V by 3 bases; bases with no gene match: 11. This CDR3 spans 15 amino acids. The CDR3 loop reads CASSFMTGGRSEQYF. The CDR3 nucleotides read TGTGCCAGCAGTTTTATGACGGGAGGGCGTTCAGAGCAGTACTTC.

This clonotype showed up just a few times. The V gene is TRBV4-2, the J gene TRBJ2-7; 8 nucleotides match TRBD2. The CDR3 sequence is 16 residues long. Germline values: CDR1 LGHNA, CDR2 YNFKEQ. V lost 1 base and J lost 4; bases outside the gene matches: 9. CDR3 sequence: CASSQGVGGGTYEQYF. The CDR3 nucleotides read TGTGCCAGCAGCCAAGGGGTTGGCGGGGGGACATACGAGCAGTACTTC.

The chain couples TRBV7-9 to TRBJ2-7; 7 bases are shared with TRBD1. Germline V gene lookup returns CDR1 SEHNR and CDR2 FQNEAQ (reference sequence). The CDR3 is 11 residues long. After removal of 6 bases from V and 6 bases from J, the junction contained 2 bases not matched to a gene. The CDR3 region is CASRGGSEQYF. CDR3 nucleotides: TGTGCCAGCAGAGGGGGCAGCGAGCAGTACTTC.

This clonotype was picked up many times. The CDR3 loop is CASSLLRREGSYEQYF. CDR3 nucleotides: TGTGCCAGCAGTTTACTTAGGCGGGAGGGCTCCTACGAGCAGTACTTC. The V and J genes are TRBV12-3 or TRBV12-4 and TRBJ2-7, with 9 bases fitting TRBD2. The CDR3 sequence is 16 residues long. V dropped 2 bases and J dropped 0; count of bases not matched to a gene: 5.

This chain connects TRBV12-3 or TRBV12-4 to TRBJ2-5; possibly TRBD1 for D (6 bases). Trimming took 6 bases from V and 6 from J, leaving 17 bases between them. The CDR3 is 14 residues long. CDR3 region: CASSLVDSRKTQYF. DNA of the CDR3: TGTGCCAGCAGCCTTGTGGACAGCCGAAAGACCCAGTACTTC.

J is TRBJ2-1 and V is TRBV5-1; 11 bases align to TRBD1. From germline, CDR1 is SGHRS and CDR2 YFSETQ. The CDR3 covers 17 residues. Trimming at V came to 4 bases and at J to 8 bases, leaving 14 bases not matched to a gene. The CDR3 nucleotides read TGCGCCAGCAGCCCACGGGACAGGGGGTATCTACACCATGAGCAGTTCTTC. Translation gives CASSPRDRGYLHHEQFF.

This clonotype came up many times. This chain joins TRBV9 and TRBJ2-1; 8 bases map to TRBD2. Germline V gene lookup returns CDR1 SGDLS and CDR2 YYNGEE. Germline trimming cut 0 bases from V and 8 bases from J; bases unmatched to any gene: 7. The CDR3 has 15 amino acids. The CDR3 nucleotides are TGTGCCAGCAGCGTAGCGGGAGGGCCGGTTGATGAGCAGTTCTTC. Translation: CASSVAGGPVDEQFF.

This clonotype was observed at least ten times. The genes are TRBV5-4 and TRBJ2-2, with a tentative D call TRBD1 (6 bases). The length of the CDR3 is 15 residues. Germline-derived CDR1 and CDR2 are SGHNT and YYREEE (reference sequence). Trimming took 0 bases from V and 6 from J, leaving 12 bases between them. CDR3 in DNA: TGTGCCAGCAGCTTGGCACAGGGTCTCTCCGGGGAGCTGTTTTTT. Translation gives CASSLAQGLSGELFF.

At least ten counts were recorded for this clonotype. The CDR3 region has the DNA TGCAGTGCTAGACGTCCGGGACTAGTGCTATTGAATGAGCAGTTCTTC. As protein: CSARRPGLVLLNEQFF. The V call is TRBV20-1, the J call TRBJ2-1; 8 nucleotides align to TRBD2. V shed 2 bases, J shed 7 bases, and the junction held 13 bases outside the gene matches. This CDR3 is built from 16 residues. Germline V gene lookup returns CDR1 DFQATT and CDR2 SNEGSKA (reference sequence).

Ten or more counts support this clonotype. The rearrangement links TRBV4-2 to TRBJ2-1; D gene uncertain. CDR1 LGHNA and CDR2 YNFKEQ come from the germline V gene. Trimming cost V 0 bases and J 5 bases, with 14 bases left between them. This CDR3 is 16 amino acids long. Here the CDR3 DNA reads TGTGCCAGCAGCCAAGATGGACCTTTTGGGGACAATGAGCAGTTCTTC. Its translation is CASSQDGPFGDNEQFF.

The V call is TRBV29-1, the J call TRBJ2-7; the D gene is possibly TRBD1 (6 bases). From germline, CDR1 is SQVTM and CDR2 ANQGSEA. Trimming took 4 bases from V and 0 from J, leaving 16 bases between them. The CDR3 sequence is 15 residues long. CDR3 coding DNA: TGCAGCGTTGGGCCTTCAGGGGTTAGCTCCTACGAGCAGTACTTC. It encodes CSVGPSGVSSYEQYF.

This clonotype was seen many times. The chain recombines TRBV6-2 or TRBV6-3 with TRBJ1-5; the D is unclear. This CDR3 has 13 residues. The germline V gene encodes CDR1 MNHEY and CDR2 SVGEGT. V shed 6 bases and J shed 7 bases, with 13 bases lying between them. CDR3 DNA sequence: TGTGCCAGCAGCTCGGACCGAAGACAGCCCCAGCATTTT. The encoded protein is CASSSDRRQPQHF.

This clonotype was observed once. The rearrangement joins TRBV20-1 to TRBJ2-2; a possible D gene is TRBD2 (5 bases). This CDR3 spans 14 amino acids. Germline CDR1 and CDR2: DFQATT and SNEGSKA (reference sequence). The V gene lost 6 bases and the J gene lost 0 bases, with 11 bases spanning the gap. Here the CDR3 DNA reads TGCAGTGCCGGGTGGACTGCGAACACCGGGGAGCTGTTTTTT. Translated: CSAGWTANTGELFF.

The chain is built from TRBV6-5 and TRBJ1-2; D remains ambiguous. The germline gives CDR1 MNHEY, CDR2 SVGAGI. With 0 bases removed from V and 9 bases from J, the gap between germline ends came to 17 bases. The CDR3 totals 15 residues. CDR3 protein: CASSYSVLSNPSYTF. The CDR3 DNA reads TGTGCCAGCAGTTACTCCGTTTTGTCAAACCCGAGCTACACCTTC.

The chain employs TRBV29-1 and TRBJ1-2, with TRBD1 matching 11 bases. J lost 3 bases, V lost 4 bases, and 4 bases had no gene match. This CDR3 is built from 14 residues. Germline V lookup: CDR1 SQVTM, CDR2 ANQGSEA. The CDR3 sequence: CSVGTGGEDYGYTF. The CDR3 DNA follows: TGCAGCGTTGGGACAGGGGGCGAGGACTATGGCTACACCTTC. The complete variable domain, with remaining parts taken from reference TRBV29-1 and TRBJ1-2, reads SAVISQKPSRDICQRGTSLTIQCQVDSQVTMMFWYRQQPGQSLTLIATANQGSEATYESGFVIDKFPISRPNLTFSTLTVSNMSPEDSSIYLCSVGTGGEDYGYTFGSGTRLTVV.

In its sample, this clonotype was seen many times. The V call is TRBV5-1, the J call TRBJ2-7, with a tentative D call TRBD1 (7 bases). V was shortened by 1 base and J by 3 bases, with 14 bases between the two germline ends. The CDR3 runs 15 residues. CDR1 is SGHRS and CDR2 is YFSETQ in the germline V gene. The CDR3 nucleotides read TGCGCCAGCAGCTTGAGTGGGAGGACAGGCTACGAGCAGTACTTC. It encodes CASSLSGRTGYEQYF.

The V and J genes are TRBV12-3 or TRBV12-4 and TRBJ1-1, with a tentative D call TRBD1 (6 bases). Trimming left V 6 bases short and J 3 bases short, with 17 bases between. This CDR3 has 15 residues. The CDR3 region is CASRTGGLGDTEAFF. CDR3 DNA sequence: TGTGCCAGCAGGACAGGTGGTTTGGGGGACACTGAAGCTTTCTTT.

In its sample, this clonotype was seen many times. J is TRBJ1-4 and V is TRBV10-3; D is possibly TRBD1 (6 bases). The CDR3 runs 14 residues. From germline, CDR1 is ENHRY and CDR2 SYGVKD. The V end lost 2 bases, the J end lost 10 bases, and 14 bases lay between the germline ends. The CDR3 spells CAISEVSGDRKLFF. In nucleotides, the CDR3 is TGTGCCATCAGTGAGGTTTCAGGGGATCGAAAACTGTTTTTT.

This clonotype came up many times. The rearrangement joins TRBV6-5 to TRBJ2-1; 7 bases map to TRBD2. J lost 8 bases, V lost 1 base, and 8 bases had no gene match. The CDR3 length is 15 residues. Germline V CDR1 and CDR2: MNHEY, SVGAGI. The CDR3 reads CASSYWAGAAHEQFF. Written as DNA, the CDR3 is TGTGCCAGCAGTTACTGGGCGGGAGCCGCTCATGAGCAGTTCTTC.

This sequence joins TRBV7-3 and TRBJ2-1; 10 nucleotides agree with TRBD2. Germline values: CDR1 SGHTA, CDR2 FQGTGA. This CDR3 is built from 15 residues. V lost 5 bases to trimming and J lost 7 bases; unmatched junction nucleotides: 8. The CDR3 sequence: CASSVVAGGYNEQFF. CDR3 bases: TGTGCCAGCAGCGTAGTAGCGGGAGGTTATAATGAGCAGTTCTTC.

V usage is TRBV19 and J usage is TRBJ2-5, with 11 bases fitting TRBD2. The CDR3 has 16 amino acids. Per the germline V gene, CDR1 is LNHDA and CDR2 is SQIVND (reference sequence). Trimming took 3 bases from V and 4 from J; bases not matched to a gene: 7. The CDR3 spells CASSMVAGGPIETQYF. Here the CDR3 DNA reads TGTGCCAGTAGTATGGTAGCGGGAGGGCCAATAGAGACCCAGTACTTC.

This clonotype was seen more than once but under ten times. The chain couples TRBV6-5 to TRBJ1-1; D gene unclear. The length of the CDR3 is 14 residues. V gave up 4 bases and J gave up 1 base, with 10 bases separating them. Germline-derived CDR1 and CDR2 are MNHEY and SVGAGI. The CDR3 sequence: CASSLDPSNTEAFF. CDR3 sequence (DNA): TGTGCCAGCAGTTTGGACCCTTCGAACACTGAAGCTTTCTTT.

This clonotype has ten or more counts. The V and J genes are TRBV7-3 and TRBJ1-5; 7 nucleotides match TRBD1. V trimming: 1 base; J trimming: 0 bases; junction bases outside the gene matches: 6. The germline V gene has CDR1 SGHTA and CDR2 FQGTGA. The CDR3 is 17 residues long. CDR3 sequence: CASSLKGGRDSNQPQHF. CDR3 nucleotides: TGTGCCAGCAGCTTAAAAGGGGGCAGGGATAGCAATCAGCCCCAGCATTTT.

This chain links TRBV4-2 with TRBJ2-7; no reliable D call. This CDR3 is built from 13 residues. V was trimmed by 1 base and J by 4 bases, leaving 8 bases between them. Germline CDR1 and CDR2: LGHNA and YNFKEQ. As DNA, the CDR3 is TGTGCCAGCAGCCAAGGCAGGCGATACGAGCAGTACTTC. Translated: CASSQGRRYEQYF.

In this sample, this clonotype turned up many times. The V gene is TRBV5-5, the J gene TRBJ2-1; 7 bases are a match to TRBD1. Germline V gene data show CDR1 as SGHKS and CDR2 as YYEKEE (reference sequence). The CDR3 runs 16 residues. V was pared by 0 bases and J by 6 bases, with 9 bases of the junction left unmatched. CDR3 DNA sequence: TGTGCCAGCAGCTTGGGACAGGGTTTATTCGCCAATGAGCAGTTCTTC. The encoded protein is CASSLGQGLFANEQFF.

This clonotype has ten or more counts. The CDR3 protein is CATMGRAGDEQFF. In nucleotides, the CDR3 is TGTGCCACCATGGGCCGGGCAGGGGATGAGCAGTTCTTC. This chain joins TRBV28 and TRBJ2-1; D might be TRBD1 (6 bases). V shed 10 bases and J shed 8 bases, with 18 bases lying between them. Germline CDR1 is MDHEN and CDR2 is SYDVKM. CDR3 length: 13 amino acids.

There are many counts of this clonotype. V usage is TRBV11-2 and J usage is TRBJ1-1; possibly TRBD1 for D (5 bases). The CDR3 runs 15 residues. V was shortened by 2 bases and J by 1 base, with 11 bases between the two germline ends. The germline V gene has CDR1 SGHAT and CDR2 FQNNGV. The CDR3 nucleotides are TGTGCCAGCAGCTTAACCCCCCAGGGGAACACTGAAGCTTTCTTT. Translating it yields CASSLTPQGNTEAFF.

This clonotype was seen ten or more times. V and J are TRBV5-1 and TRBJ2-7; unclear D gene. The V end was cut by 5 bases, the J end by 3 bases, with 12 bases between. Per the germline V gene, CDR1 is SGHRS and CDR2 is YFSETQ. The CDR3 length is 13 residues. Here the CDR3 reads CASREWKDYEQYF. The CDR3 DNA reads as TGCGCCAGCAGGGAGTGGAAGGACTACGAGCAGTACTTC. The whole variable domain, filled in from reference TRBV5-1 and TRBJ2-7, reads KAGVTQTPRYLIKTRGQQVTLSCSPISGHRSVSWYQQTPGQGLQFLFEYFSETQRNKGNFPGRFSGRQFSNSRSEMNVSTLELGDSALYLCASREWKDYEQYFGPGTRLTVT.

The chain recombines TRBV5-1 with TRBJ2-3, with 8 bases lining up with TRBD1. V shed 1 base and J 3 bases; nucleotides not matched to a gene: 4. The CDR3 runs to 15 residues. CDR1 and CDR2 from the germline V gene are SGHRS and YFSETQ. CDR3 region: CASSLHGQGTDTQYF. The DNA of the CDR3 is TGCGCCAGCAGCTTGCATGGACAGGGAACAGATACGCAGTATTTT.